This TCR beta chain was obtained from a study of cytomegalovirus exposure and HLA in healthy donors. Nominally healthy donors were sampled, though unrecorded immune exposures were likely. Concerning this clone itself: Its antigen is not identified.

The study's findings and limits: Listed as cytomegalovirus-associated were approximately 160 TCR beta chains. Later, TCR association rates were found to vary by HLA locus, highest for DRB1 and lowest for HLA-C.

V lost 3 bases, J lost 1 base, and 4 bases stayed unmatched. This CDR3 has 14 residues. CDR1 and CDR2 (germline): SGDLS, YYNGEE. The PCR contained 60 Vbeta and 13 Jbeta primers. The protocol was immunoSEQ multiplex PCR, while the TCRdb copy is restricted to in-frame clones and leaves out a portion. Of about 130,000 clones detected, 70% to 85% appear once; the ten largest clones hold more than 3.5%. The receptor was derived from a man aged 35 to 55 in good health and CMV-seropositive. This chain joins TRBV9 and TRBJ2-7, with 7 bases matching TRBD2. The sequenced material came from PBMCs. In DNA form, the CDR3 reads TGTGCCAGCAGCGGTCCTAGCGGATCCTACGAGCAGTACTTC. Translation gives CASSGPSGSYEQYF.